This T cell receptor beta chain was sequenced in a study of cytomegalovirus exposure and HLA in healthy donors. Study summary: Falling in the Caucasian-associated ancestry cluster were roughly 86% of under 450 genotyped donors. Findings and limits, study-wide: The authors considered a cluster of highly shared sequence variants likely to be a sequencing artifact.

About this clone itself: Antigen specificity is unknown.

The PCR was carried out with 60 Vbeta primers and 13 Jbeta primers. Libraries were prepared by immunoSEQ multiplex PCR; TCRdb keeps only in-frame clonotypes and omits some of them. The sample has around 130,000 clones, more than 60% seen once. V shed 4 bases and J shed 6 bases, with 10 bases lying between them. The CDR3 spans 13 residues. Germline lookup yields CDR1 MNHEY and CDR2 SMNVEV (reference sequence). The gene calls are TRBV27 and TRBJ2-1, with D maybe TRBD1 (5 bases). The source is a woman aged 60-75 years in good health and CMV-seronegative. The sequenced sample was PBMCs. The CDR3 spells CASSSRDSNEQFF. For the CDR3, the DNA is TGTGCCAGCAGTTCTCGTGACAGCAATGAGCAGTTCTTC.